The clone carrying this T cell receptor beta chain turned up a few times. Its antigen remains unknown. Sample-barcoded 5' priming and a J-beta primer mix drove a second PCR of 7 to 11 cycles. All samples gave at least 2.5 million CDR3-containing paired-end reads. Each CDR3 protein gets one entry after TCRdb re-called the 5' RACE reads with MiXCR. The profile shows just under 900,000 distinct CDR3 sequences, 29% of them singletons. Healthy individuals of Caucasian origin from Russia, aged 6 to 90, served as donors. Per-sample yields of isolated PBMCs were at least 6 million. This CDR3 is 18 amino acids long. V was pared by 6 bases and J by 3 bases, with 16 bases of the junction left unmatched. These data originate in a study of blood T cells in healthy people across ages. Findings of the study overall: The study found more naive CD4+ cells and higher diversity in long-lived than aged donors.

The source material was blood. This chain joins TRBV12-3 or TRBV12-4 and TRBJ1-1; TRBD1 matches 10 bases. The receptor was derived from a woman of 80 years or more in good health. CDR3 sequence reads: CASRKTGTGEGRDTEAFF. In DNA form, the CDR3 reads TGTGCCAGCAGAAAAACCGGGACAGGGGAGGGTAGGGACACTGAAGCTTTCTTT.